These 20 T cell receptor beta chains originate from one sample sequenced in a study of T cell responses to AZD1222 COVID-19 vaccine (dated by TCRdb to the early 2020s). According to the study, the label for this sample's time point signals: about 28 days (+/-7) after the second vaccine dose. Libraries were constructed by the immunoSEQ multiplex PCR assay. TCRdb mirrors the immuneACCESS table, restricted to in-frame sequences. Some clones are absent from its copies; in checked studies, under half trace to an unresolved V gene, and the reason for the others is unknown. The sample profile shows tens of thousands of clones; approximately 86% of them were found once. Less than 8.5% of the sample belongs to the ten largest clones. The sample here was peripheral blood, taken 28 days after the second AZD1222 dose. All receptors derive from an adult who received the AZD1222 COVID-19 vaccine.

The chain carries TRBV5-4 and TRBJ2-3; 7 bases are shared with TRBD2. V was pared by 7 bases and J by 0 bases, with 11 bases of the junction left unmatched. Per germline, CDR1 SGHNT and CDR2 YYREEE (reference sequence). The length of the CDR3 is 16 residues. CDR3 residues: CASAQAGVLSTDTQYF. For the CDR3, the DNA is TGTGCCAGCGCCCAGGCGGGAGTTCTCAGCACAGATACGCAGTATTTT.

The V gene is TRBV27, the J gene TRBJ2-3; the D call may be TRBD1 or TRBD2 (5 bases each). CDR3 length: 18 residues. CDR1 and CDR2 (germline): MNHEY, SMNVEV (reference sequence). Trimming removed 3 bases at V and 2 bases at J, with 21 bases between. The CDR3 DNA reads as TGTGCCAGCAGTTTTTATAGGGGCGCCGGGGCCAACACAGATACGCAGTATTTT. It encodes CASSFYRGAGANTDTQYF.

This clone has a single count. The chain has TRBV19 and TRBJ1-1; 9 bases map to TRBD1. Germline values: CDR1 LNHDA, CDR2 SQIVND (reference sequence). The V and J ends lost 4 bases and 4 bases, in that order; junction bases with no gene match: 7. This CDR3 comprises 15 residues. CDR3 protein: CASSTYRGHVTEAFF. In DNA, the CDR3 is TGTGCCAGTAGTACCTACAGGGGGCACGTCACTGAAGCTTTCTTT.

This clone showed up just once. The rearrangement uses TRBV28 and TRBJ2-1; tentatively, D is TRBD2 (5 bases). Trimming removed 2 bases at V and 0 bases at J, with 8 bases between. Germline CDR1 MDHEN, CDR2 SYDVKM. CDR3 length: 15 amino acids. CDR3 nucleotide sequence: TGTGCCAGCAGTTTAGACGGAGGCTCCTACAATGAGCAGTTCTTC. Translated, it gives CASSLDGGSYNEQFF.

V is TRBV5-5 and J is TRBJ2-3; 13 bases align to TRBD2. V shed 1 base and J 4 bases; nucleotides not matched to a gene: 0. This CDR3 is 15 amino acids long. Germline V gives CDR1 SGHKS, CDR2 YYEKEE (reference sequence). Here the CDR3 reads CASSLTSGGADTQYF. CDR3 coding DNA: TGTGCCAGCAGCTTGACTAGCGGGGGGGCAGATACGCAGTATTTT.

This chain uses TRBV6-5 with TRBJ1-4; 7 bases agree with TRBD1. V was pared by 2 bases and J by 7 bases, with 10 bases of the junction left unmatched. CDR3 length: 16 residues. The germline V gene has CDR1 MNHEY and CDR2 SVGAGI. The CDR3 loop reads CASSYGTAALGEKLFF. The CDR3 DNA is TGTGCCAGCAGTTACGGGACAGCCGCCCTCGGTGAAAAACTGTTTTTT.

The chain has TRBV5-1 and TRBJ2-1; D not certain. Deletions cut 0 bases from V and 8 bases from J, with 12 bases between. The germline V gene has CDR1 SGHRS and CDR2 YFSETQ. There are 14 residues in the CDR3. In nucleotides, the CDR3 is TGCGCCAGCAGCTTGGACCCTTCTGGGGATGAGCAGTTCTTC. Its protein product is CASSLDPSGDEQFF.

This chain joins TRBV3-1 (or the pseudogene TRBV3-2) and TRBJ2-7, with D possibly being TRBD1 (7 bases). The CDR3 sequence is 13 residues long. Deletions cut 8 bases from V and 1 base from J, with 12 bases between. Per the germline V gene, CDR1 is LGHDT and CDR2 is YNNKEL (reference sequence). Here the CDR3 reads CASGGTESYEQYF. CDR3 bases: TGTGCCAGCGGAGGGACAGAGTCCTACGAGCAGTACTTC.

The chain employs TRBV6-6 and TRBJ2-3; D remains unclear. Germline V CDR1 and CDR2: MNHNY, SVGAGI (reference sequence). V was cut by 5 bases and J by 3 bases, with 21 bases left in between. This CDR3 has 17 amino acids. The CDR3 DNA is TGTGCCAGCAGTCCCACTCCCCCAGAGGCCTGGACAGATACGCAGTATTTT. It yields the protein CASSPTPPEAWTDTQYF.

The rearrangement uses TRBV27 and TRBJ2-1; 9 nucleotides align to TRBD2. V lost 4 bases to trimming and J lost 0 bases; unmatched junction nucleotides: 4. The CDR3 sequence is 16 residues long. In germline, CDR1 is MNHEY, CDR2 SMNVEV (reference sequence). The CDR3 region has the DNA TGTGCCAGCAGTTACAAAGCGGGGGGCTCCTACAATGAGCAGTTCTTC. This translates into CASSYKAGGSYNEQFF.

The chain employs TRBV5-1 and TRBJ2-7; D is ambiguous. The CDR3 extends over 14 amino acids. The germline V gene encodes CDR1 SGHRS and CDR2 YFSETQ. With 4 bases removed from V and 3 bases from J, the gap between germline ends came to 14 bases. CDR3 sequence reads: CASSKADRNYEQYF. The CDR3 region has the DNA TGCGCCAGCAGCAAAGCTGACCGAAACTACGAGCAGTACTTC.

V usage is TRBV5-4 and J usage is TRBJ2-3; 8 bases are a match to TRBD2. There are 13 residues in the CDR3. Unmatched junction bases numbered 1, after V lost 1 base and J lost 6 bases. Germline lookup yields CDR1 SGHNT and CDR2 YYREEE (reference sequence). The CDR3 region has the DNA TGTGCCAGCAGCTTGCCTAGCGGGGATACGCAGTATTTT. It codes for CASSLPSGDTQYF.

This clone has a handful of counts. The V and J genes are TRBV18 and TRBJ2-2; 7 bases align to TRBD2. V lost 7 bases to trimming and J lost 4 bases; unmatched junction nucleotides: 3. The CDR3 is 13 residues long. Germline assignment: CDR1 KGHSH and CDR2 LQKENI. CDR3 sequence reads: CASCAGVTGELFF. The CDR3 nucleotides read TGTGCCAGCTGCGCGGGAGTCACCGGGGAGCTGTTTTTT.

The chain employs TRBV4-3 and TRBJ2-3, with D unclear. Germline assignment: CDR1 LGHNA and CDR2 YSLEER. Trimming pared 0 bases from V and 5 bases from J, leaving 15 bases between. The CDR3 runs 16 residues. CDR3 loop: CASSQDPGYSGDTQYF. The CDR3 nucleotides are TGCGCCAGCAGCCAAGATCCGGGCTACTCGGGAGATACGCAGTATTTT.

This sequence joins TRBV7-9 and TRBJ2-5; possibly TRBD1 for D (5 bases). V lost 6 bases and J lost 4, with 15 bases in between. Germline V gene data show CDR1 as SEHNR and CDR2 as FQNEAQ (reference sequence). The CDR3 has 14 amino acids. The CDR3 region has the DNA TGTGCCAGCAGTTACCCAGGGTTAGGAGAGACCCAGTACTTC. Translation: CASSYPGLGETQYF.

The gene calls are TRBV27 and TRBJ2-1; weak D call: TRBD2 (6 bases). V was clipped by 2 bases and J by 10 bases, with 24 bases between them. The CDR3 is made up of 17 amino acids. Per the germline V gene, CDR1 is MNHEY and CDR2 is SMNVEV (reference sequence). In DNA form, the CDR3 reads TGTGCCAGCAGTTTAACCGTGGGCAGTTGGGGACTTAGGGAGCAGTTCTTC. Protein sequence: CASSLTVGSWGLREQFF.

This rearrangement joins TRBV9 to TRBJ2-5, with 10 bases lining up with TRBD1. V shed 4 bases, J shed 4 bases, and the junction held 10 bases outside the gene matches. The CDR3 has 16 amino acids. The germline CDR1 and CDR2 sequences are SGDLS and YYNGEE. CDR3 in DNA: TGTGCCAGCAGCCCCGGGGACAGGGGCGGAAGAGAGACCCAGTACTTC. This gives the protein CASSPGDRGGRETQYF.

J is TRBJ2-3 and V is TRBV11-2; D is perhaps TRBD1 (5 bases). This CDR3 is 15 amino acids long. The germline gives CDR1 SGHAT, CDR2 FQNNGV. V was shortened by 0 bases and J by 4 bases, with 11 bases between the two germline ends. The CDR3 nucleotides read TGTGCCAGCAGCTTAGATCTGATGGGGCCAGATACGCAGTATTTT. It translates to CASSLDLMGPDTQYF.

The chain couples TRBV7-2 to TRBJ1-6, with 8 bases that match TRBD1. The junction had 5 bases not matched to a gene; V was cut back by 0 bases and J by 7 bases. The CDR3 sequence is 16 residues long. Germline V gives CDR1 SGHTA, CDR2 FQGNSA. The CDR3 loop is CASSLAVRGRNSPLHF. CDR3 sequence (DNA): TGTGCCAGCAGCTTAGCGGTCAGGGGGCGGAATTCACCCCTCCACTTT.

V and J are TRBV6-4 and TRBJ2-1, with D perhaps TRBD1 (6 bases). This CDR3 contains 16 residues. Per germline, CDR1 MRHNA and CDR2 SNTAGT. V was cut by 6 bases and J by 0 bases, with 15 bases left in between. The CDR3: CASRPQGLSSYNEQFF. As DNA, the CDR3 is TGTGCCAGCAGGCCACAGGGATTGAGCTCCTACAATGAGCAGTTCTTC.